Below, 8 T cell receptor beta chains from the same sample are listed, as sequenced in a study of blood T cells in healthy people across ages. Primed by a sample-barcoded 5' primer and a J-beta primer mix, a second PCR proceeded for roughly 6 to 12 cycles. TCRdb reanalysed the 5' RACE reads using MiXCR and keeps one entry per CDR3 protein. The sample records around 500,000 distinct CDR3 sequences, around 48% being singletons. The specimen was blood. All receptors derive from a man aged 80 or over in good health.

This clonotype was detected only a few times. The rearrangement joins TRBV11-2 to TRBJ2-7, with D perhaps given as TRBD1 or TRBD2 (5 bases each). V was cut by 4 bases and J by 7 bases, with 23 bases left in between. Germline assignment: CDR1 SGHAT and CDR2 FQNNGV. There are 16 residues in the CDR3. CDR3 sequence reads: CASSYIRDRRAGEQYF. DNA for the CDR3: TGTGCCAGCAGCTACATCCGGGACCGTAGGGCGGGTGAGCAGTACTTC. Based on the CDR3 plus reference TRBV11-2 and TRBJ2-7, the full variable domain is EAGVAQSPRYKIIEKRQSVAFWCNPISGHATLYWYQQILGQGPKLLIQFQNNGVVDDSQLPKDRFSAERLKGVDSTLKIQPAKLEDSAVYLCASSYIRDRRAGEQYFGPGTRLTVT.

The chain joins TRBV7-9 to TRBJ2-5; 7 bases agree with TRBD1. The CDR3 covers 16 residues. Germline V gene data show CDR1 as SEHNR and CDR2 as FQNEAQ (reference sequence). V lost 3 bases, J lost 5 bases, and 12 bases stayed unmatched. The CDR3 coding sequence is TGTGCCAGCAGCTTGGGGACAGCGGTGGACATCGAGACCCAGTACTTC. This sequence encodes CASSLGTAVDIETQYF.

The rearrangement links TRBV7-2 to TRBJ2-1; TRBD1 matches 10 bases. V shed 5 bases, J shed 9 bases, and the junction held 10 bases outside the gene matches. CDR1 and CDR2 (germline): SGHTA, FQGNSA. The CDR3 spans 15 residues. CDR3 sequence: CASSPGTGVRGEQFF. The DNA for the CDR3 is TGTGCCAGCAGCCCAGGGACAGGGGTAAGGGGTGAGCAGTTCTTC. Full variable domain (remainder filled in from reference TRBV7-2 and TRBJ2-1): GAGVSQSPSNKVTEKGKDVELRCDPISGHTALYWYRQSLGQGLEFLIYFQGNSAPDKSGLPSDRFSAERTGGSVSTLTIQRTQQEDSAVYLCASSPGTGVRGEQFFGPGTRLTVL.

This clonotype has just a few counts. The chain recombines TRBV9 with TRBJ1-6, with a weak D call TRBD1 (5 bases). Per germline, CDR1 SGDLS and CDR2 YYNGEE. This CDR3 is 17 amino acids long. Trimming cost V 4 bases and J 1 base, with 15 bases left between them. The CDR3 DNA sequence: TGTGCCAGCAGCATACAGGAGAAATTATCCTATAATTCACCCCTCCACTTT. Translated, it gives CASSIQEKLSYNSPLHF.

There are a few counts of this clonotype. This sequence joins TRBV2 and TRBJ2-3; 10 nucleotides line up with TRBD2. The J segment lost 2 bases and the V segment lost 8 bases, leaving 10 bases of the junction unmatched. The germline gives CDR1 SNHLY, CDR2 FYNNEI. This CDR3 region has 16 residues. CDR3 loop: CASAADLAGATDTQYF. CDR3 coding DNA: TGTGCCAGCGCGGCGGATCTAGCGGGGGCCACAGATACGCAGTATTTT.

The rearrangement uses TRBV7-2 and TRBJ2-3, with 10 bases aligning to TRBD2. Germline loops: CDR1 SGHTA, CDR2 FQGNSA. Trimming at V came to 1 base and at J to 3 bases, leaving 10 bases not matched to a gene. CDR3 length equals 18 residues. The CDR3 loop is CASSLVYSSGSLTDTQYF. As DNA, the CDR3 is TGTGCCAGCAGCTTAGTATATTCTAGCGGGAGTTTAACAGATACGCAGTATTTT. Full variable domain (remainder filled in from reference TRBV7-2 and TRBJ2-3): GAGVSQSPSNKVTEKGKDVELRCDPISGHTALYWYRQSLGQGLEFLIYFQGNSAPDKSGLPSDRFSAERTGGSVSTLTIQRTQQEDSAVYLCASSLVYSSGSLTDTQYFGPGTRLTVL.

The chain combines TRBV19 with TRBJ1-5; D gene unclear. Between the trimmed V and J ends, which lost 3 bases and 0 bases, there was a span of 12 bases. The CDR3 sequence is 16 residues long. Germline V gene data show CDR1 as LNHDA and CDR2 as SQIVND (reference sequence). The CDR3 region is CASSMGLEYSNQPQHF. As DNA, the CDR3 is TGTGCCAGTAGTATGGGCCTCGAGTATAGCAATCAGCCCCAGCATTTT.

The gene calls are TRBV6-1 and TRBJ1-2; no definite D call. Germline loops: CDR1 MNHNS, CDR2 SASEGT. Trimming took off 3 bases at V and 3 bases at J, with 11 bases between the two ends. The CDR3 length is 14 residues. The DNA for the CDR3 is TGTGCCAGCAGTGAGGCAGACCGATACTATGGCTACACCTTC. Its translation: CASSEADRYYGYTF.